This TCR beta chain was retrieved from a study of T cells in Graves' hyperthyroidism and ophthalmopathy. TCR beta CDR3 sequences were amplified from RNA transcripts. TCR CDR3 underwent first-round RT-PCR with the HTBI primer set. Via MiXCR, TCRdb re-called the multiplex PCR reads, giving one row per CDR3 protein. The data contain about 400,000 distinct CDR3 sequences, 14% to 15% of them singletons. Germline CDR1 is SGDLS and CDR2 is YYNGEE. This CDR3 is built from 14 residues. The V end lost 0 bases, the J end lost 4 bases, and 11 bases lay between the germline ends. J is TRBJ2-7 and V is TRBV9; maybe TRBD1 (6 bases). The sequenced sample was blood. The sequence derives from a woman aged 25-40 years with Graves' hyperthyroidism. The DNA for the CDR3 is TGTGCCAGCAGCGTAGACCCCCAGGGGTACGAGCAGTACTTC. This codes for CASSVDPQGYEQYF.